This passage covers 29 T cell receptor beta chains from one sample sequenced in a study of OX40 agonist ivuxolimab in advanced cancers. Profiling relied on immunoSEQ multiplex PCR, and the TCRdb table lists in-frame clones only, not all of them. In the table there are tens of thousands of clones, around four fifths of which are singletons. The specimen was CD4+ or CD8+ T cells sorted from blood, collected in a trial of the OX40 agonist ivuxolimab. Every receptor here comes from an adult with an advanced solid tumor such as melanoma, head and neck, liver or kidney cancer.

This clone appeared a single time. The V gene is TRBV7-9, the J gene TRBJ2-3; D ambiguous. The length of the CDR3 is 16 residues. The V gene's germline CDR1 is SEHNR and CDR2 FQNEAQ (reference sequence). Deletions cut 5 bases from V and 1 base from J, with 16 bases between. The CDR3 bases are TGTGCCAGCAGCCGATTTTTGGACGTAGGCACAGATACGCAGTATTTT. Its protein is CASSRFLDVGTDTQYF.

This sequence joins TRBV7-9 and TRBJ2-7, with D possibly matching TRBD1 (5 bases). Trimming took off 2 bases at V and 4 bases at J, with 12 bases between the two ends. Germline lookup yields CDR1 SEHNR and CDR2 FQNEAQ (reference sequence). The CDR3 runs to 14 residues. The CDR3 sequence is CASSLQQVSYEQYF. CDR3 DNA sequence: TGTGCCAGCAGCTTACAACAGGTATCTTACGAGCAGTACTTC.

The chain employs TRBV25-1 and TRBJ2-1; 7 positions match TRBD2. V was pared by 3 bases and J by 2 bases, with 4 bases of the junction left unmatched. Germline V gene data show CDR1 as MGHDK and CDR2 as SYGVNS. The CDR3 is made up of 15 amino acids. The CDR3 DNA sequence: TGTGCCAGCAGTGACCCGGGAGGCCCCTACAATGAGCAGTTCTTC. It is translated as CASSDPGGPYNEQFF.

Turning to this clone: One end of the junction does not line up with germline, which may come from a read error. V usage is TRBV30 and J usage is TRBJ1-1; the D is unclear. This CDR3 is built from 10 residues. CDR1 is GTSNPN, CDR2 SVGIG, per germline (reference sequence). Written as DNA, the CDR3 is TGTGCCTGGGGTTACCGGTCTATCATCTTT. Translation: CAWGYRSIIF.

The chain employs TRBV5-4 and TRBJ2-7; TRBD2 agrees at 11 bases. V was clipped by 0 bases and J by 3 bases; unmatched bases: 2. CDR3 size: 15 residues. CDR1 is SGHNT, CDR2 YYREEE, per germline (reference sequence). The CDR3 coding sequence is TGTGCCAGCAGCTTGGCCGGGACTAGCGGCTACGAGCAGTACTTC. Its translation is CASSLAGTSGYEQYF.

The chain is built from TRBV11-1 and TRBJ2-1, with 10 positions matching TRBD2. CDR1 is SGHAT and CDR2 is FQDESV in the germline V gene (reference sequence). The V segment lost 5 bases and the J segment 0 bases; nucleotides outside the gene matches: 7. The CDR3 spans 17 residues. This chain's CDR3 is CASSGLAGASSYNEQFF. The CDR3 coding sequence is TGTGCCAGCAGCGGGCTAGCGGGGGCCAGCTCCTACAATGAGCAGTTCTTC.

This clone was seen only a few times. V and J are TRBV11-3 and TRBJ2-3; 8 bases agree with TRBD2. V dropped 2 bases and J dropped 7; count of bases not matched to a gene: 8. CDR1 and CDR2 from the germline V gene are SGHNT and YENEEA. CDR3 length: 15 amino acids. The CDR3 protein is CASSLTSGSRYTQYF. CDR3 bases: TGTGCCAGCAGCTTAACGAGCGGGAGCCGATATACGCAGTATTTT.

The genes are TRBV5-5 and TRBJ2-3, with a possible D match to TRBD2 (6 bases). Germline CDR1 and CDR2: SGHKS and YYEKEE (reference sequence). The CDR3 length is 14 residues. Trimming removed 4 bases from V and 6 bases from J, with 15 bases in between. CDR3 coding DNA: TGTGCCAGCAGCCTCGGAGTGGAGGGCGATACGCAGTATTTT. Its translation is CASSLGVEGDTQYF. The full variable domain, with the rest looked up from reference TRBV5-5 and TRBJ2-3, is DAGVTQSPTHLIKTRGQQVTLRCSPISGHKSVSWYQQVLGQGPQFIFQYYEKEERGRGNFPDRFSARQFPNYSSELNVNALLLGDSALYLCASSLGVEGDTQYFGPGTRLTVL.

The rearrangement uses TRBV4-1 and TRBJ2-1; D is perhaps TRBD2 (6 bases). Trimming removed 1 base from V and 8 bases from J, with 24 bases in between. Germline V gene data show CDR1 as MGHRA and CDR2 as YSYEKL. The CDR3 length is 18 residues. CDR3 nucleotide sequence: TGCGCCAGCAGCCAAGTGGTCTTCGCGGAGGGAAGTTTTTATGAGCAGTTCTTC. Translating it yields CASSQVVFAEGSFYEQFF.

The rearrangement joins TRBV2 to TRBJ2-2, with D possibly TRBD1 on 6 matching bases. Germline assignment: CDR1 SNHLY and CDR2 FYNNEI. CDR3 length equals 12 residues. Trimming left V 6 bases short and J 6 bases short, with 8 bases between. The CDR3 DNA reads as TGTGCCAGCAGAGGGGGTCCCGGGGAGCTGTTTTTT. It translates to CASRGGPGELFF.

This clone came up a few times. The CDR3 protein is CASMGDRNSYEQYF. The DNA for the CDR3 is TGTGCCAGCATGGGGGACAGGAATTCTTACGAGCAGTACTTC. The V call is TRBV2, the J call TRBJ2-7, with 8 bases matching TRBD1. The CDR3 extends over 14 amino acids. With 7 bases clipped from V and 4 bases from J, the junction kept 9 bases outside the gene matches. Germline CDR1 SNHLY, CDR2 FYNNEI.

This sequence joins TRBV7-2 and TRBJ1-5, with D unresolved. V lost 2 bases and J lost 4, with 6 bases in between. The CDR3 extends over 13 amino acids. Per the germline V gene, CDR1 is SGHTA and CDR2 is FQGNSA. The CDR3 region has the DNA TGTGCCAGCAGCTTAACGGGAAATCAGCCCCAGCATTTT. Residues: CASSLTGNQPQHF.

The rearrangement uses TRBV15 and TRBJ2-7, with 7 bases matching TRBD2. J was trimmed by 3 bases and V by 0 bases; bases with no gene match: 2. CDR3 length: 14 residues. Germline-derived CDR1 and CDR2 are LNHNV and YYDKDF (reference sequence). The CDR3 protein is CATSRDRGDYEQYF. The CDR3 DNA sequence: TGTGCCACCAGCAGAGATCGGGGGGACTACGAGCAGTACTTC.

The chain combines TRBV2 with TRBJ2-5; D is perhaps TRBD1 (7 bases). CDR3 length equals 14 residues. Trimming cost V 7 bases and J 4 bases, with 16 bases left between them. Germline CDR1 SNHLY, CDR2 FYNNEI. This CDR3 reads CASKEQGGVETQYF. The CDR3 region has the DNA TGTGCCAGCAAGGAGCAGGGGGGCGTAGAGACCCAGTACTTC.

This rearrangement joins TRBV19 to TRBJ2-2; D is perhaps TRBD1 (6 bases). CDR3 length: 13 amino acids. The germline V gene encodes CDR1 LNHDA and CDR2 SQIVND (reference sequence). The V end was cut by 8 bases, the J end by 2 bases, with 9 bases between. The CDR3 sequence is CASWDINTGELFF. The CDR3, as DNA: TGTGCCAGTTGGGACATAAACACCGGGGAGCTGTTTTTT.

V and J are TRBV5-1 and TRBJ2-7; 10 bases are a match to TRBD2. CDR3 length: 16 amino acids. Germline V gene lookup returns CDR1 SGHRS and CDR2 YFSETQ. The ends lost 4 bases at V and 5 bases at J; junction bases unmatched: 12. The DNA of the CDR3 is TGCGCCAGCAGCCGGCCTTCAAGCGGGGGGGCCCACGAGCAGTACTTC. Translation: CASSRPSSGGAHEQYF.

As for this clone: Since no conserved phenylalanine or tryptophan closes the CDR3, a read error is the likely cause. The DNA is left out, because the CDR3 cannot be placed on it with certainty; the CDR3 is given as TCRdb lists it. The genes are TRBV2 and TRBJ2-3; whether TRBD1, the table's D call, matches the DNA was not checked. CDR1 is SNHLY and CDR2 is FYNNEI in the germline V gene. The CDR3 adds up to 13 amino acids, both ends counted. CDR3 loop: CASSEWAGTGAGG.

The CDR3 nucleotides are TGTGCCAGCAGTTTACCCCAGCGGGGTTCCTACGAGCAGTACTTC. It is translated as CASSLPQRGSYEQYF. The chain carries TRBV28 and TRBJ2-7; the match to TRBD2 covers 7 bases. The germline CDR1 and CDR2 sequences are MDHEN and SYDVKM. This CDR3 is built from 15 residues. V lost 2 bases to trimming and J lost 1 base; unmatched junction nucleotides: 5.

The V gene is TRBV5-6, the J gene TRBJ1-6, with 8 nucleotides matching TRBD1. Per germline, CDR1 SGHDT and CDR2 YYEEEE. V shed 4 bases, J shed 6 bases, and the junction held 6 bases outside the gene matches. This CDR3 comprises 15 residues. This chain's CDR3 is CASSTGQGRNSPLHF. In DNA form, the CDR3 reads TGTGCCAGCAGCACCGGACAGGGACGTAATTCACCCCTCCACTTT.

Only one count was recorded for this clone. The J gene is TRBJ1-2, the V gene TRBV30; D is possibly TRBD1 (5 bases). The ends were cut back, 0 bases at V and 8 bases at J, with 10 bases in the middle. The germline gives CDR1 GTSNPN, CDR2 SVGIG (reference sequence). This CDR3 has 12 amino acids. DNA of the CDR3: TGTGCCTGGAGTGTGCAGGGATTCGGCTACACCTTC. Encoded protein: CAWSVQGFGYTF.

This chain connects TRBV18 to TRBJ1-5; no definite D call. The V and J ends lost 6 bases and 9 bases respectively, with 9 bases between them. The CDR3 has 11 amino acids. Germline V gene lookup returns CDR1 KGHSH and CDR2 LQKENI. The CDR3 protein is CASSGVPPQHF. DNA for the CDR3: TGTGCCAGCTCCGGAGTTCCGCCCCAGCATTTT.

J is TRBJ2-5 and V is TRBV7-9; no definite D call. This CDR3 has 12 residues. Per the germline V gene, CDR1 is SEHNR and CDR2 is FQNEAQ (reference sequence). Deletions cut 4 bases from V and 1 base from J, with 4 bases between. The CDR3 protein is CASSSLQETQYF. The CDR3 region has the DNA TGTGCCAGCAGCTCGCTCCAAGAGACCCAGTACTTC.

CDR3 in DNA: TGTGCCAGCAGCCCAGGGACATCAAACGGGGGCTACACCTTC. It yields the protein CASSPGTSNGGYTF. The chain carries TRBV9 and TRBJ1-2, with a tentative D call TRBD1 (6 bases). There are 14 residues in the CDR3. CDR1 is SGDLS and CDR2 is YYNGEE in the germline V gene. Trimming cost V 4 bases and J 8 bases, with 18 bases left between them.

The sample holds a few counts of this clone. J is TRBJ2-5 and V is TRBV6-4, with a possible D match to TRBD2 (7 bases). The CDR3 totals 14 residues. Trimming removed 8 bases at V and 4 bases at J, with 17 bases between. From germline, CDR1 is MRHNA and CDR2 SNTAGT. CDR3 nucleotide sequence: TGTGCCAGCCGGGGGGCCCGATACCGAGAGACCCAGTACTTC. It is translated as CASRGARYRETQYF.

This clone has a handful of counts. This chain joins TRBV5-1 and TRBJ1-1; D ambiguous. V was shortened by 0 bases and J by 0 bases, with 3 bases between the two germline ends. Looked up from germline, CDR1 is SGHRS and CDR2 is YFSETQ. The CDR3 consists of 13 residues. The CDR3, as DNA: TGCGCCAGCAGCTTGGATCTGAACACTGAAGCTTTCTTT. It encodes CASSLDLNTEAFF.

This sequence joins TRBV19 and TRBJ2-7, with D unclear. V was clipped by 7 bases and J by 2 bases, with 9 bases between them. Germline values: CDR1 LNHDA, CDR2 SQIVND (reference sequence). The CDR3 has 12 amino acids. In DNA form, the CDR3 reads TGTGCCAGTAAGAGTGACACCTACGAGCAGTACTTC. Its translation: CASKSDTYEQYF.

The CDR3 region has the DNA TGTGCCAGCAGCCAAGACGGGGGTCCCACAGATACGCAGTATTTT. Protein product: CASSQDGGPTDTQYF. This rearrangement joins TRBV4-2 to TRBJ2-3; D might be TRBD2 (6 bases). V was shortened by 0 bases and J by 2 bases, with 9 bases between the two germline ends. Germline CDR1 reads LGHNA; CDR2 reads YNFKEQ. This CDR3 region has 15 residues.

The gene calls are TRBV2 and TRBJ2-3, with 10 bases fitting TRBD2. CDR1 and CDR2 from the germline V gene are SNHLY and FYNNEI. The CDR3 is made up of 17 amino acids. Losses at the gene ends were 2 bases for V and 1 base for J; bases not matched to a gene: 6. The CDR3 DNA is TGTGCCAGCAGTGAATCGCCTAGCGGGAGAGGCACAGATACGCAGTATTTT. This codes for CASSESPSGRGTDTQYF.

The chain employs TRBV11-2 and TRBJ1-2; D possibly corresponds to TRBD1 (6 bases). The CDR3 runs 14 residues. The V gene lost 1 base and the J gene lost 8 bases, with 14 bases spanning the gap. Germline CDR1 reads SGHAT; CDR2 reads FQNNGV. As DNA, the CDR3 is TGTGCCAGCAGCTTAGGTACGACAGGCCGGGGCTACACCTTC. Translated, it gives CASSLGTTGRGYTF.